This TCR beta chain emerged from a study of early stage breast cancer tumors. Study results and caveats: Most shared enriched TCRB sequences were commonly generated ones.

This clone showed up just once. Antigen: not known. Produced via immunoSEQ multiplex PCR; TCRdb's table is partial and in-frame only. This table holds about 30,000 clones, approximately 72% found once. The CDR3 spans 14 residues. The V and J ends lost 1 base and 4 bases, in that order; junction bases with no gene match: 3. Looked up from germline, CDR1 is SGHAT and CDR2 is FQNNGV. The specimen was blood. V usage is TRBV11-2 and J usage is TRBJ1-1; 7 nucleotides agree with TRBD1. This receptor was taken from a person aged 45 to 59 with breast cancer. Here the CDR3 reads CASSLARQGTEAFF. The CDR3, as DNA: TGTGCCAGCAGCTTAGCTCGACAGGGCACTGAAGCTTTCTTT.